This T cell receptor beta chain was profiled in a study of blood T cells in healthy people across ages. This CDR3 contains 14 residues. Trimming cost V 1 base and J 4 bases, with 10 bases left between them. Germline V gives CDR1 LNHNV, CDR2 YYDKDF (reference sequence). The sample, roughly 9.5 milliliters of peripheral blood, was drawn from each donor. The use of a sample-barcoded 5' primer and a J-beta primer mix characterized a second PCR of 7 to 11 cycles. TCRdb ran MiXCR on the 5' RACE reads and lists one entry per CDR3 protein. The sample includes more than 700,000 distinct CDR3 sequences, around 50% of them seen just once.

This chain uses TRBV15 with TRBJ2-5; D might be TRBD1 or TRBD2, each matching 5 bases. The source is a man of 80 years or more in good health. Sequenced input: blood. CDR3 sequence reads: CATSRVGTSETQYF. The CDR3 DNA reads TGTGCCACCAGCAGAGTGGGGACCTCAGAGACCCAGTACTTC. Variable domain in full (rest from reference TRBV15 and TRBJ2-5): DAMVIQNPRYQVTQFGKPVTLSCSQTLNHNVMYWYQQKSSQAPKLLFHYYDKDFNNEADTPDNFQSRRPNTSFCFLDIRSPGLGDTAMYLCATSRVGTSETQYFGPGTRLLVL.